This TCR beta chain is from a study of Ad26.COV2.S vaccination and SARS-CoV-2 variants. Study-level points and caveats: Vaccine and placebo recipients had comparable breadth of non-spike TCRs. Recipients given vaccine exceeded placebo recipients in spike-specific TCR breadth.

Trimming stripped 0 bases from V and 7 bases from J, with 15 bases between. CDR1 and CDR2 from the germline V gene are SGHRS and YFSETQ. This CDR3 has 15 amino acids. Profiling relied on immunoSEQ multiplex PCR, and the TCRdb table lists in-frame clones only, not all of them. The sample records 100,000 or so clones, about 78% being singletons. As to this clone: The antigen is unknown.

This specimen consisted of peripheral blood, obtained after recovery from COVID-19. J is TRBJ2-3 and V is TRBV5-1, with a weak D call TRBD2 (7 bases). The clonotype comes from a human donor who had recovered from COVID-19. DNA for the CDR3: TGCGCCAGCAGCTTGGGGGCGGGGGCCTCGAATACGCAGTATTTT. It codes for CASSLGAGASNTQYF.